A single sample is the source of the 6 T cell receptor beta chains below, sequenced in a study of T cells after yellow fever vaccination. TCRdb re-derived calls from the 5' RACE reads in MiXCR, one entry per CDR3 protein. The sample shows some 80,000 distinct CDR3 sequences, about an eighth of them seen only once. The sequenced sample was CD8+ T cells not binding an NS4B(214-222) dextramer, sorted from PBMCs, obtained more than 20 days after the first yellow fever vaccination. The receptors here all came from a man between 18 and 29 years old who received the YFV17D yellow fever vaccine.

The CDR3, as DNA: TGTGCCAGCAGTCCCGTGGGTTCGACTGAAGCTTTCTTT. Translating gives CASSPVGSTEAFF. The chain carries TRBV12-3 or TRBV12-4 and TRBJ1-1, with D unclear. The CDR3 runs to 13 residues. V was cut by 5 bases and J by 5 bases, with 12 bases left in between.

This clonotype was picked up one time. The chain has TRBV7-2 and TRBJ2-3; no reliable D call. Trimming stripped 5 bases from V and 4 bases from J, with 7 bases between. CDR3 length equals 12 residues. Germline assignment: CDR1 SGHTA and CDR2 FQGNSA. In nucleotides, the CDR3 is TGTGCCAGCAGCCCCGCCTCAGATACGCAGTATTTT. Amino acids: CASSPASDTQYF.

This chain links TRBV11-2 with TRBJ2-6; D ambiguous. This CDR3 spans 14 amino acids. V lost 2 bases, J lost 2 bases, and 4 bases lay in between. Germline V lookup: CDR1 SGHAT, CDR2 FQNNGV. CDR3 in amino acids: CASSLLTGANVLTF. The CDR3 region has the DNA TGTGCCAGCAGCTTACTTACTGGGGCCAACGTCCTGACTTTC.

CDR3 coding DNA: TGCGCCAGCTTCCCAGGACTAGCGGGGGGCTATACGCAGTATTTT. It yields the protein CASFPGLAGGYTQYF. This chain connects TRBV10-1 to TRBJ2-3, with 14 bases lining up with TRBD2. V shed 8 bases, J shed 7 bases, and the junction held 8 bases outside the gene matches. This CDR3 spans 15 amino acids. Germline lookup yields CDR1 WNHNN and CDR2 SYGVQD (reference sequence).

This chain uses TRBV30 with TRBJ1-1, with 9 nucleotides matching TRBD1. The CDR3 runs to 14 residues. Germline V lookup: CDR1 GTSNPN, CDR2 SVGIG (reference sequence). Trimming at V came to 4 bases and at J to 3 bases, leaving 6 bases not matched to a gene. CDR3 loop: CAWTPGQGYTEAFF. Here the CDR3 DNA reads TGTGCCTGGACCCCGGGACAGGGTTACACTGAAGCTTTCTTT.

This clonotype has more than one count but fewer than ten. The CDR3 protein is CASRPPGTGNNEQFF. CDR3 bases: TGTGCCAGCAGACCTCCCGGGACAGGTAACAATGAGCAGTTCTTC. The chain carries TRBV6-2 or TRBV6-3 and TRBJ2-1; the match to TRBD1 covers 8 bases. The CDR3 is 15 residues long. Germline CDR1 reads MNHEY; CDR2 reads SVGEGT. V dropped 6 bases and J dropped 5; count of bases not matched to a gene: 9.